A single TCR beta chain is shown here with its context. No cognate antigen has been identified for it. Base qualities are not at hand, and no much larger clone is one base apart. The data stem from a study of cytomegalovirus exposure and HLA in healthy donors (dated by TCRdb to about 2017). Notes on the research overall: According to an earlier analysis of a few hundred of the donors, some 180 million T cells yielded 95 million to 140 million unique TCR beta sequences and around 280 Gb of sequence data. High-throughput TCR immunosequencing, statistical association of individual TCRs with disease status, and machine learning were combined to predict cytomegalovirus infection status. A later genetic analysis took genome-wide SNP genotypes for 398 of the 666 donors and used that subset as a discovery cohort. A later analysis re-analyzed previously published TCR beta repertoires from 600 to 850 donors and added high-resolution HLA genotyping to study TCR occurrence patterns. Of the roughly 390 genotyped donors, 65% to 90% fell in the genetic ancestry cluster associated with self-reported Caucasian donors. Donor age, sex, ethnicity and CMV serostatus were collected together with the repertoire data. A separate validation cohort of roughly 120 different subjects was used in addition to the roughly 670-subject first cohort. HLA typing included class I and class II loci at four-digit resolution. Typing coverage varied by locus: roughly 620-640 donors for A, B, C, DRB1 and DQB1; approximately 520 for DQA1; more than 600 for DPA1; about 450 for DPB1. Around 300 gigabases of sequencing data and 70 million to 85 million unique TCR sequences were included in an early release covering 500 to 750 HLA-typed donors. The study used immunosequencing to profile the T cell repertoires of under 700 subjects and linked those repertoires to cytomegalovirus serostatus. Rather than using new phenotypic data, the later analysis identified candidate immune exposures from TCR beta sequences and from how often those sequences occurred across donors. An earlier analysis of approximately 630 of the donors applied high-throughput TCR beta sequencing to assess whether each TCR beta V gene segment acted as functional or pseudogenic. Among some 410 genotyped donors of the cohort, an average of around 250,000 unique TCR beta nucleotide sequences was sequenced per donor, of which roughly 17% were non-productive. Four or five DR-DQ haplotypes were handled as single units for association and clustering, since linkage in the cohort was strong. All discovery cohort repertoires had been generated using a single sequencing platform. The study aimed to test whether cataloging public T cell receptors could reveal signatures of past pathogen exposure.

Receptors were amplified or captured by the immunoSEQ multiplex PCR assay. A mixture of 60 forward primers for TCR Vbeta segments and 13 reverse primers for TCR Jbeta segments was used in the multiplex PCR. The CDR3 region of rearranged TCR beta genes was amplified from genomic DNA by a multiplex PCR assay. The Illumina HiSeq System was used to sequence the amplified TCR beta libraries as 87-base-pair reads. As for the authors' bioinformatics: A later analysis counted around 72 million unique TCR beta chains across the 550 to 800 repertoires, and around 9.9 million of these chains were shared by at least two donors. A nearest-neighbor algorithm error-corrected the raw reads and collapsed the reads into unique sequences, merging closely related sequences to remove PCR and sequencing errors. To assign V, D and J gene segments, CDR3 sequences were aligned to IMGT reference sequences. Each retained sequence needed at least a six-nucleotide match to both a V gene segment and a J gene segment. A rearrangement counted as productive if the CDR3 had no stop codons and remained in frame with V and J, and every other rearrangement counted as non-productive. Following IMGT convention, CDR3 was defined as the stretch from the second conserved V-encoded cysteine up to the conserved J-encoded phenylalanine. Sequences without an unambiguous match to a single V gene segment were excluded from the earlier analysis of 587 of the donors. An earlier analysis of around 600 of the donors classified V segments as functional when productive rearrangements were above 56.7% and as segregating when the standard deviation between donors was above 5%. A statistical classification framework was built for diagnosing cytomegalovirus status from the catalog of TCR beta chain sequences. In a later analysis, TCR nucleotide sequences were compared against IMGT/GENE-DB human TR gene sequences so that V and J genes could be assigned. A later analysis assigned CDR3 sequences and most-parsimonious VDJ recombination scenarios with the TCRdist pipeline. In a later analysis, each TCR beta chain was defined by its CDR3 amino acid sequence together with its V-gene family, and reads lacking a unique V-gene family were excluded. A later analysis removed 600 or so highly shared, low-generation-probability nucleotide sequences to deal with suspected cross-contamination and a sequencing artifact. For each public chain, a later analysis derived a clonal expansion index from normalized ranks of inferred template counts within each repertoire. In a later analysis, generation probabilities were computed using a VDJ recombination model fitted to out-of-frame rearrangements, and the results were checked against IGoR. A later analysis scored TCR-TCR, TCR-HLA and TCR-CMV co-occurrence with hypergeometric tests, applying a repertoire-size bias correction to TCR pairs. To estimate false discovery rates, a later analysis permuted the HLA or CMV assignments 20 times. A later analysis grouped co-occurring TCRs with DBSCAN, adding TCRdist sequence similarity when clustering within HLA-allele-positive subsets. Co-occurrence clustering excluded repertoires with fewer than 30,000 or more than 120,000 public chains, plus five with anomalous nucleotide sharing. Held by TCRdb, this immuneACCESS table contains in-frame sequences only and omits some clones. Under half of the omission traces to an unresolved V gene where checked; the cause of the rest is unknown. The V and J calls and clone size come from that table; D and trimming were worked out from the DNA. This sample holds tens of thousands of clones; approximately 64% were observed only once. The biggest ten clones account for 20% to 25% of the sample.

The cohort consisted of 650 to 850 healthy bone marrow donors. At the time of sampling, every cohort member was nominally healthy, though immune exposures that went unrecorded were likely present. The donor tested CMV seropositive, placing the donor among the 250 to 350 seropositive members of the cohort. Every donor gave a peripheral blood sample, and the peripheral blood mononuclear cells from that sample were used for TCR beta sequencing. Genomic DNA was extracted from the blood cell samples with the Qiagen DNeasy Blood Extraction Kit. Study-level results and caveats: Most TCR sequences were observed very rarely across donors, whereas some public TCRs were present in many individuals. A later analysis found that TCR association rates varied across HLA loci, with DRB1 alleles showing the most associated TCRs and HLA-C alleles the fewest. Compared with the approximately 670-donor mean, donors in an Asian-associated ancestry cluster had fewer N-insertions in productive TCRs, according to a later genetic analysis. A later analysis found that most CMV-associated TCR beta chains appeared HLA-restricted, with HLA associations seemingly driven largely by CMV exposure. The study listed 150 to 200 TCR beta chains as associated with cytomegalovirus. Assigning TCR associations to individual alleles was difficult when HLA alleles, especially DR and DQ, strongly co-occurred. In this cohort, only TCR beta chains were sequenced, and detectable features were limited by the absence of alpha or paired-chain data. A further reported finding was that TCR beta sequences accurately predicted the HLA-A and HLA-B alleles for most subjects in the first cohort. A later analysis associated about 17,000 TCR beta sequences with specific HLA alleles at a false discovery rate of 0.05. A cluster of highly shared sequence variants was judged likely to represent a technical artifact of the sequencing pipeline. Several of the top co-occurrence clusters appeared to be linked to parvovirus B19, influenza, CMV and Epstein-Barr virus, according to a later analysis. In vitro tests confirmed that a few of the cytomegalovirus-associated TCR beta chains recognize cytomegalovirus antigens. An earlier analysis of roughly 570 of the donors showed that most TCR beta V segments appeared in productive rearrangements either about 87% or about 30% of the time, which broadly matched IMGT annotations. The authors suggested that the approach could potentially be extended to other disease states and immunological phenotypes. Because some donors lacked HLA typing at each locus, the association tests relied only on the typed subset. Compared with equally common non-associated chains, HLA-associated TCR beta chains in a later analysis were more clonally expanded and had lower generation probabilities. Presence/absence analyses assumed roughly uniform sequencing depth across donors, an assumption that may not hold. For the cohort, immune exposure information was limited to CMV serostatus. Correlated functional status among segregating V segments might reflect linkage disequilibrium, but an unknown experimental factor could not be ruled out. In a later genetic analysis, a missense DCLRE1C variant was associated with V-gene and J-gene trimming of TCR beta chains, and the association was replicated in an independent cohort. The earlier analysis of 450 to 700 of the donors excluded 15 to 20 rarely observed V segments, including chromosome 9 orphons, because counts were too low. The classifier was reported to diagnose cytomegalovirus status with high specificity and sensitivity in both the original cohort and the validation cohort.

The TCR was taken from a woman aged 45 to 65 in good health and CMV-seropositive. Source material: PBMCs.

The encoded CDR3 is CASSLGLAGGIEQYF. Read as DNA, the sequence is TGTGCCAGCAGCTTGGGACTAGCGGGGGGCATCGAGCAGTACTTC. The sequence is built from TRBV7-2 and TRBJ2-7; 15 central bases correspond to TRBD2. There are 15 amino acids in the CDR3, from cysteine to phenylalanine inclusive. Just CDR3 DNA is preserved here, 45 bases in frame from base 1. Looking up the germline V gene yields CDR1 SGHTA and CDR2 FQGNSA. V ends up 3 bases short and J 6 bases short, with an unmatched junction base count of 3.